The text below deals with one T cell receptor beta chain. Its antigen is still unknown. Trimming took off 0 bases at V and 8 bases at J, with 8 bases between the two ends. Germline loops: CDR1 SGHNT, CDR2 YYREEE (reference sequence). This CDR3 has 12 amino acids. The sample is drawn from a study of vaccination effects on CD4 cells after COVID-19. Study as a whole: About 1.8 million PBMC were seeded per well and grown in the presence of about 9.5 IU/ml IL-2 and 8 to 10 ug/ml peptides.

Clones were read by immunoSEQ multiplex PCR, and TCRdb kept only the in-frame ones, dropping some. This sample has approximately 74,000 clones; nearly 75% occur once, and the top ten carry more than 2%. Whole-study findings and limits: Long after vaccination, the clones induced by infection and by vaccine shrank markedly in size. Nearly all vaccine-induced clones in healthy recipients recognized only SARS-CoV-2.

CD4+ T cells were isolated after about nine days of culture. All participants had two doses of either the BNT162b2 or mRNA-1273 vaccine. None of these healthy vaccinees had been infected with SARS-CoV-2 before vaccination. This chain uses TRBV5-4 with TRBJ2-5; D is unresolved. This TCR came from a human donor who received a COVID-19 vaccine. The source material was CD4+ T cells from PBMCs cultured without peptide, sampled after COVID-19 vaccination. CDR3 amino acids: CASSLGIATQYF. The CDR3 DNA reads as TGTGCCAGCAGCTTGGGAATTGCTACCCAGTACTTC.